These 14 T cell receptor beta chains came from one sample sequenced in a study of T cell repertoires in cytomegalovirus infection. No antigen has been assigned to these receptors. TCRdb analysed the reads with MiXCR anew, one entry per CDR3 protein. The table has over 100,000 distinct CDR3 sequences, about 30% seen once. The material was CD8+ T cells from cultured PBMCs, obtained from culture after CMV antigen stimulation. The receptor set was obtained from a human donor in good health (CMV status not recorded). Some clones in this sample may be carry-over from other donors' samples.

Here the CDR3 reads CASSYHSGGTKTQYF. The CDR3 nucleotides are TGTGCCAGCAGTTATCATAGCGGGGGGACGAAGACCCAGTACTTC. The rearrangement uses TRBV6-5 and TRBJ2-5, with 10 bases aligning to TRBD2. V dropped 3 bases and J dropped 6; count of bases not matched to a gene: 7. The CDR3 consists of 15 residues. Per the germline V gene, CDR1 is MNHEY and CDR2 is SVGAGI.

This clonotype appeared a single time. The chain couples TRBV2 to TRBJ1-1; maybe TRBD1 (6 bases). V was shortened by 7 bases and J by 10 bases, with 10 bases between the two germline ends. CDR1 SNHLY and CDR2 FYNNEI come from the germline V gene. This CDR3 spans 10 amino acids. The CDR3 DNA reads TGTGCCAGCACGGCGGGGGCAGCTTTCTTT. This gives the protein CASTAGAAFF.

The CDR3 here is CASRPGGGETQYF. The DNA for the CDR3 is TGTGCCAGCAGGCCGGGTGGCGGAGAGACCCAGTACTTC. The genes are TRBV12-3 or TRBV12-4 and TRBJ2-5; no clear D gene. This CDR3 has 13 amino acids. Trimming shortened V by 6 bases and J by 4 bases, and 12 bases separated the two germline ends.

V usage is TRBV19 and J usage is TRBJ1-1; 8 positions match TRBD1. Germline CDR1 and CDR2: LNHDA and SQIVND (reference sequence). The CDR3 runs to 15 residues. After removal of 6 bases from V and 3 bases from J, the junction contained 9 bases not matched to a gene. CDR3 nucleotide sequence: TGTGCCAGTAGGTATAGGACAGGGATGGACACTGAAGCTTTCTTT. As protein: CASRYRTGMDTEAFF.

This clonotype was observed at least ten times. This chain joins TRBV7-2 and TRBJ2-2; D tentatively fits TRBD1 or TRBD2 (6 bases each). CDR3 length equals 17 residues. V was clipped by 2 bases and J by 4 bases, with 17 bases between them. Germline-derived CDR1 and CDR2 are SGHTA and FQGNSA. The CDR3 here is CASSLKLWGAFTGELFF. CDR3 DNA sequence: TGTGCCAGCAGCTTAAAGTTGTGGGGGGCGTTCACCGGGGAGCTGTTTTTT.

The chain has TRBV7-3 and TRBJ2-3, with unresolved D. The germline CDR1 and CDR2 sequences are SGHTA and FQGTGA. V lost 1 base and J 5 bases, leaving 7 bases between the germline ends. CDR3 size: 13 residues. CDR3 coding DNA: TGTGCCAGCAGCTTAAACCATCAAGATACGCAGTATTTT. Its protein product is CASSLNHQDTQYF.

In DNA, the CDR3 is TGTGCCAGCAGTGACACCCTTGGGGATATTCTACGGCAGGCGAAGACCTATGGCTACACCTTC. Its protein product is CASSDTLGDILRQAKTYGYTF. The chain is built from TRBV6-4 and TRBJ1-2; D is undetermined. The length of the CDR3 is 21 residues. Germline V gene lookup returns CDR1 MRHNA and CDR2 SNTAGT. V shed 2 bases and J shed 4 bases, with 32 bases lying between them.

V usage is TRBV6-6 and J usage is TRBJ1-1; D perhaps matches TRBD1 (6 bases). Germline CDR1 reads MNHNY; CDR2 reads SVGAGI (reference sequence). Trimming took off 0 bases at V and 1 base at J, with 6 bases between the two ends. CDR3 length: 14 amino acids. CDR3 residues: CASSYSQGNTEAFF. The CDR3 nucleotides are TGTGCCAGCAGTTACTCACAGGGGAACACTGAAGCTTTCTTT.

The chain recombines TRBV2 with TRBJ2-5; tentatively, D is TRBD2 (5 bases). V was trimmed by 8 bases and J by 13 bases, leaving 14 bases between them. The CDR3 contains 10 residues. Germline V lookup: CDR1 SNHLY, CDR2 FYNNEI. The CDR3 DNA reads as TGTGCCAGCGCCGGGAAAAGGACGTACTTC. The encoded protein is CASAGKRTYF.

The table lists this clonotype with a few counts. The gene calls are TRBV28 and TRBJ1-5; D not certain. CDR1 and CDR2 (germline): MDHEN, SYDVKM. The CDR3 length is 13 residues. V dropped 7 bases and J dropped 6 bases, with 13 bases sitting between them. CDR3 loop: CASNPLWGQPQHF. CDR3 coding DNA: TGTGCCAGCAACCCGTTGTGGGGTCAGCCCCAGCATTTT.

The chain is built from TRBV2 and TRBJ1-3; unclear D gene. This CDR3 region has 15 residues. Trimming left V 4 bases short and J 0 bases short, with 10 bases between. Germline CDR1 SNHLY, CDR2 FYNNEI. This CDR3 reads CASSAGQNSGNTIYF. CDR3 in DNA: TGTGCCAGCAGTGCCGGGCAGAACTCTGGAAACACCATATATTTT.

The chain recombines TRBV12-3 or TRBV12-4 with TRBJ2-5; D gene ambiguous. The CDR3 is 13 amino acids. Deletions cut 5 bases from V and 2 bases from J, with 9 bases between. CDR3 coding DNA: TGTGCCAGCAGTCGTGGGTGGCAAGAGACCCAGTACTTC. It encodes CASSRGWQETQYF.

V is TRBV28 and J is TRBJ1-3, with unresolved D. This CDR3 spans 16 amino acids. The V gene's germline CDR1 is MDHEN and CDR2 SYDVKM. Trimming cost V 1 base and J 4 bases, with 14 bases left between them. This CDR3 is CASSLYGSWGGNTIYF. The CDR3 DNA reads TGTGCCAGCAGTTTATATGGGTCCTGGGGAGGAAACACCATATATTTT. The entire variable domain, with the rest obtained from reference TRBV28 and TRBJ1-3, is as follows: DVKVTQSSRYLVKRTGEKVFLECVQDMDHENMFWYRQDPGLGLRLIYFSYDVKMKEKGDIPEGYSVSREKKERFSLILESASTNQTSMYLCASSLYGSWGGNTIYFGEGSWLTVV.

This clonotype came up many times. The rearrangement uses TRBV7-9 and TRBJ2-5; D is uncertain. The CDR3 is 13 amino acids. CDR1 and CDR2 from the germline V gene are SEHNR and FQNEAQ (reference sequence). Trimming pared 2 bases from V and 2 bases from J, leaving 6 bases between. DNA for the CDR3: TGTGCCAGCAGCTTACCGGCTCAAGAGACCCAGTACTTC. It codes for CASSLPAQETQYF.